Sequencing of this TCR beta chain was carried out in a study of T cell responses to AZD1222 COVID-19 vaccine. Study-wide results and caveats: The peak T cell response came first, and repertoires were sampled only after it. A mostly white British donor set with more females was recruited, and clonal diversity was possibly underestimated. Nearly half of spike-specific TCRs reportedly target unmutated variant regions.

The table came from immunoSEQ multiplex PCR; TCRdb's copy has only in-frame clones and leaves some out. The sample carries tens of thousands of clones, about 88% recorded once. Pooling of second doses given at about 4 or about 12 weeks was done. With regard to this clone: Antigen: not known.

CDR1 is GTSNPN, CDR2 SVGIG, per germline (reference sequence). CDR3 length equals 13 residues. The germline V and J ends were trimmed by 3 bases and 6 bases, with 14 bases remaining between them. Sequences were derived from peripheral blood, sampled 28 days after the second AZD1222 dose. This sequence joins TRBV30 and TRBJ1-1, with a weak D call TRBD1 (6 bases). This sequence was found in an adult who received the AZD1222 COVID-19 vaccine. The CDR3 coding sequence is TGTGCCTGGAGGGAACAGGGTTACTCTGAAGCTTTCTTT. Translated, it gives CAWREQGYSEAFF.